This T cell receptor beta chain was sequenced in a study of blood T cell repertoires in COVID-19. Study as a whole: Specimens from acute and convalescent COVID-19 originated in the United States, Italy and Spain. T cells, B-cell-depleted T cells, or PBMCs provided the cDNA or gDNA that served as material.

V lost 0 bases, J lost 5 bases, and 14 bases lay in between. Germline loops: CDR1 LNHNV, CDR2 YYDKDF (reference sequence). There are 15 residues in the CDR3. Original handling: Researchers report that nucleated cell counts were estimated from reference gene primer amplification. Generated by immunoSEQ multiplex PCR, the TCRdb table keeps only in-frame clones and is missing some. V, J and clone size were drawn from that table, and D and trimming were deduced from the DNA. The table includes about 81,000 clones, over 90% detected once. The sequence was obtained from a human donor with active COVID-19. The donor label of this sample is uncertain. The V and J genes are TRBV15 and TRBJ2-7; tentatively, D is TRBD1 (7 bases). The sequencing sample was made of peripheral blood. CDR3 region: CATSRDSRGDNEQYF. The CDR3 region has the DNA TGTGCCACCAGCAGAGATAGCAGGGGGGACAACGAGCAGTACTTC.